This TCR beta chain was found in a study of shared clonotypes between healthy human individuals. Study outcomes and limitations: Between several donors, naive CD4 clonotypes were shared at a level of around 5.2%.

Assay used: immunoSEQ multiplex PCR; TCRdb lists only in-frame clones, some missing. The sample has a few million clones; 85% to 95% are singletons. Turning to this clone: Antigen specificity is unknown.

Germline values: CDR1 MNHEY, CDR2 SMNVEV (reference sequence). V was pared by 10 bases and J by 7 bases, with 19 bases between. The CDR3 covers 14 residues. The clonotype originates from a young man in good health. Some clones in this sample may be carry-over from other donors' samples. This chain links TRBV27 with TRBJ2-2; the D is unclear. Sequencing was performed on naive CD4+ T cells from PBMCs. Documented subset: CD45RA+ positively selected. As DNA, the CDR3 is TGTGCCATCTCTTTCCATTGGGTTGGCGGGGAGCTGTTTTTT. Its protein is CAISFHWVGGELFF.